Listed here are 5 T cell receptor beta chains from one sample, sequenced in a study of cytomegalovirus exposure and HLA in healthy donors. The method was immunoSEQ multiplex PCR; TCRdb's version includes in-frame clones alone and lacks a portion of them. The sample includes approximately 270,000 clones, nearly 90% seen only once; the top ten take 0.3% to 0.4%. Sequencing input: PBMCs. The receptors derive from a woman aged 18-29 years in good health and CMV-seronegative.

The chain carries TRBV5-4 and TRBJ1-6; TRBD1 matches at 7 bases. V lost 4 bases, J lost 6 bases, and 10 bases stayed unmatched. CDR3 length equals 16 residues. CDR1 is SGHNT, CDR2 YYREEE, per germline (reference sequence). For the CDR3, the DNA is TGTGCCAGCAGCGCCGACCCGACAGGGCGTAATTCACCCCTCCACTTT. Amino acids: CASSADPTGRNSPLHF.

This clone was detected once. The V call is TRBV6-4, the J call TRBJ2-2; D may be TRBD1 (6 bases). The CDR3 length is 14 residues. The V gene's germline CDR1 is MRHNA and CDR2 SNTAGT. Trimming pared 6 bases from V and 4 bases from J, leaving 12 bases between. CDR3 coding DNA: TGTGCCAGCAGAGAGGACAGAACCACCGGGGAGCTGTTTTTT. This gives the protein CASREDRTTGELFF.

CDR3 sequence reads: CASSPGGPLNTEAFF. The CDR3 region has the DNA TGCGCCAGCAGCCCCGGGGGGCCTCTGAACACTGAAGCTTTCTTT. The chain carries TRBV5-1 and TRBJ1-1, with D possibly matching TRBD1 (6 bases). Germline assignment: CDR1 SGHRS and CDR2 YFSETQ. Trimming removed 4 bases from V and 0 bases from J, with 13 bases in between. The CDR3 contains 15 residues.

The CDR3 nucleotides are TGTGCCAGCAGCTGGGGGACTAGCGGGACGTACGTC. This gives the protein CASSWGTSGTYV. This chain links TRBV5-4 with TRBJ2-7, with TRBD2 identical over 13 bases. The CDR3 length is 12 residues. V lost 3 bases and J lost 12; bases outside the gene matches: 3. In germline, CDR1 is SGHNT, CDR2 YYREEE (reference sequence).

This rearrangement joins TRBV9 to TRBJ2-5; TRBD1 might be the D (5 bases). Germline CDR1 is SGDLS and CDR2 is YYNGEE. This CDR3 is built from 14 residues. Trimming removed 1 base at V and 5 bases at J, with 12 bases between. CDR3: CASSVYQGSETQYF. In DNA, the CDR3 is TGTGCCAGCAGCGTATACCAGGGTAGCGAGACCCAGTACTTC.